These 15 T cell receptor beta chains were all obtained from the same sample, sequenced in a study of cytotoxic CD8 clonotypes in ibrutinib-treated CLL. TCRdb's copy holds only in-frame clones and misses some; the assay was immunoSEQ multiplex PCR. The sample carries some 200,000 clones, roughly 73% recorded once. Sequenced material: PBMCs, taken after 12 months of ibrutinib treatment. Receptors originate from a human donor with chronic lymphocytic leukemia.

CDR3 sequence (DNA): TGTGCCACCAGCCTAGACTCGGGACAGGGCCTCTACGAGCAGTACTTC. This sequence encodes CATSLDSGQGLYEQYF. V usage is TRBV15 and J usage is TRBJ2-7; 9 nucleotides agree with TRBD1. V dropped 5 bases and J dropped 3; count of bases not matched to a gene: 11. In germline, CDR1 is LNHNV, CDR2 YYDKDF (reference sequence). The CDR3 totals 16 residues.

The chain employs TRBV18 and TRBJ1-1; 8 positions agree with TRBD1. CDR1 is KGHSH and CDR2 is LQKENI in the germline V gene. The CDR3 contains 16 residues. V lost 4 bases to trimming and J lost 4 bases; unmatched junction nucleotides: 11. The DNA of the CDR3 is TGTGCCAGCTCACTTAATCAGGGGGCAGGGGTCACTGAAGCTTTCTTT. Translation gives CASSLNQGAGVTEAFF.

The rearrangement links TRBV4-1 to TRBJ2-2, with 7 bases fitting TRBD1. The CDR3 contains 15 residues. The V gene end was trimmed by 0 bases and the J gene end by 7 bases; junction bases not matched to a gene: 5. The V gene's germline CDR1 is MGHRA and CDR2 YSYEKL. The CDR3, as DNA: TGCGCCAGCAGCCAAGAACAGGGGTCGGGCGGGGAGCTGTTTTTT. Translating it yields CASSQEQGSGGELFF.

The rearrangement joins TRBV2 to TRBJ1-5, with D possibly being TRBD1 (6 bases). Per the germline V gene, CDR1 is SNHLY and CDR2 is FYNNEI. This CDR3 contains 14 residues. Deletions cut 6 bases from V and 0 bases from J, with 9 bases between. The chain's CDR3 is CASSTGNSNQPQHF. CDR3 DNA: TGTGCCAGCAGCACAGGGAATAGCAATCAGCCCCAGCATTTT. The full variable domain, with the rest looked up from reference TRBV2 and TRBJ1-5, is EPEVTQTPSHQVTQMGQEVILRCVPISNHLYFYWYRQILGQKVEFLVSFYNNEISEKSEIFDDQFSVERPDGSNFTLKIRSTKLEDSAMYFCASSTGNSNQPQHFGDGTRLSIL.

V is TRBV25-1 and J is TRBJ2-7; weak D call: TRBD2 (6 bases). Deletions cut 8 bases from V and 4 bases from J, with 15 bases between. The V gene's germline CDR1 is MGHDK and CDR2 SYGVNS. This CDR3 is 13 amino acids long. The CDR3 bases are TGTGCCAGCGGGGGAGGAGGTTTTTACGAGCAGTACTTC. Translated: CASGGGGFYEQYF.

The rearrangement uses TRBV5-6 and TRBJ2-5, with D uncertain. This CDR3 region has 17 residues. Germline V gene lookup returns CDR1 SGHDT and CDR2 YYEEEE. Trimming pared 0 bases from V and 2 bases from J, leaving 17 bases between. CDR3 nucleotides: TGTGCCAGCAGCTTGGATATGGTGGGCAGCAGGCAAGAGACCCAGTACTTC. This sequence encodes CASSLDMVGSRQETQYF.

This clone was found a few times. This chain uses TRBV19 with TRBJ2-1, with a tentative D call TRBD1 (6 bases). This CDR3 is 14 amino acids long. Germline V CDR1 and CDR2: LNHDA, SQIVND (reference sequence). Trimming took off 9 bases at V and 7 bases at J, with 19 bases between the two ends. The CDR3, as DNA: TGTGCCAGCACCCAGGGGCGACGATCGAATGAGCAGTTCTTC. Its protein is CASTQGRRSNEQFF.

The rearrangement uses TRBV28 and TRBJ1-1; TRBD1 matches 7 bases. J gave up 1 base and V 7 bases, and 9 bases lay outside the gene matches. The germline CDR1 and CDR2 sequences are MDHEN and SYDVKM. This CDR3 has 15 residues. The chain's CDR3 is CASNPLRGGNTEAFF. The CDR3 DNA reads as TGTGCCAGCAACCCTCTCAGGGGGGGGAACACTGAAGCTTTCTTT.

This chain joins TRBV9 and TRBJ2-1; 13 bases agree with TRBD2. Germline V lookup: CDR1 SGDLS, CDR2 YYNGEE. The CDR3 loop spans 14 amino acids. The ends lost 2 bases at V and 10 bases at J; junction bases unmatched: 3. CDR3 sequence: CASSVTSGGAEQFF. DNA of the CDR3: TGTGCCAGCAGCGTCACTAGCGGGGGGGCGGAGCAGTTCTTC.

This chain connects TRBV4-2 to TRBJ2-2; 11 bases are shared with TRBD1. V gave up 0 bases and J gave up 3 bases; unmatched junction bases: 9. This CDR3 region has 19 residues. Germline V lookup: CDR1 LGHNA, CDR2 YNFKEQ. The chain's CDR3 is CASSQEVRDRGDDTGELFF. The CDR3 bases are TGTGCCAGCAGCCAAGAAGTGCGGGACAGGGGGGATGACACCGGGGAGCTGTTTTTT.

Here the CDR3 reads CASSSGTGRTGELFF. The CDR3 DNA sequence: TGTGCCAGCAGTTCCGGGACAGGGAGGACCGGGGAGCTGTTTTTT. The chain couples TRBV5-4 to TRBJ2-2, with 9 bases identical to TRBD1. This CDR3 comprises 15 residues. Germline CDR1 reads SGHNT; CDR2 reads YYREEE (reference sequence). V lost 5 bases, J lost 5 bases, and 7 bases stayed unmatched.

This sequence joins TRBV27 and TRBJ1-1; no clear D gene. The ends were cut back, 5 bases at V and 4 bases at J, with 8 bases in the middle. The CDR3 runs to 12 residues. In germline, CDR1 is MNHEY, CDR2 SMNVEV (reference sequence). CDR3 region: CASSPSGTEAFF. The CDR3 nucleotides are TGTGCCAGCAGTCCCTCGGGCACTGAAGCTTTCTTT.

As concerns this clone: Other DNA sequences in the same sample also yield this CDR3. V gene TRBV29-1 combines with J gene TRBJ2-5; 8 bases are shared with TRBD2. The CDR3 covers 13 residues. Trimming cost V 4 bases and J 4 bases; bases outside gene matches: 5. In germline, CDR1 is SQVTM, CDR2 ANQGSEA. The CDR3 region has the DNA TGCAGCGTTGGGGCCGGGGGGGGAGAGACCCAGTACTTC. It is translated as CSVGAGGGETQYF.

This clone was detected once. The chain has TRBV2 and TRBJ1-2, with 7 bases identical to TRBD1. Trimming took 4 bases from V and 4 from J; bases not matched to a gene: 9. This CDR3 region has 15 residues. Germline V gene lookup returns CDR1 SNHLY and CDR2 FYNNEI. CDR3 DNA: TGTGCCAGCAGTGGCCCAGCGGGACAGCTCTATGGCTACACCTTC. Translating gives CASSGPAGQLYGYTF.

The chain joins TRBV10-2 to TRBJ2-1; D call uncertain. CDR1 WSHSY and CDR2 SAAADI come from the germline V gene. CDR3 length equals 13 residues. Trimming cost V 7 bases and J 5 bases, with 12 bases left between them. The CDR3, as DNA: TGCGCCAGCACCACCTACCATCACAATGAGCAGTTCTTC. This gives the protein CASTTYHHNEQFF.